This T cell receptor (beta chain) was retrieved from a study of brain metastases from non-small cell lung cancer. The assay was immunoSEQ multiplex PCR, and TCRdb's table has in-frame clones only and misses some. This table has 2,000 to 2,500 clones, about 85% appearing once. In its sample, this clone was seen a few times. Deletions cut 3 bases from V and 0 bases from J, with 9 bases between. Germline values: CDR1 SGHVS, CDR2 FQNEAQ. CDR3 length: 15 amino acids. The chain links TRBV7-8 to TRBJ1-3; D is unresolved. The sequence came from a donor aged 40 or older with non-small cell lung cancer. The sequenced sample was primary lung tumor tissue. In DNA, the CDR3 is TGTGCCAGCAGCTTGCGTCTATCCTCTGGAAACACCATATATTTT. Its protein product is CASSLRLSSGNTIYF.